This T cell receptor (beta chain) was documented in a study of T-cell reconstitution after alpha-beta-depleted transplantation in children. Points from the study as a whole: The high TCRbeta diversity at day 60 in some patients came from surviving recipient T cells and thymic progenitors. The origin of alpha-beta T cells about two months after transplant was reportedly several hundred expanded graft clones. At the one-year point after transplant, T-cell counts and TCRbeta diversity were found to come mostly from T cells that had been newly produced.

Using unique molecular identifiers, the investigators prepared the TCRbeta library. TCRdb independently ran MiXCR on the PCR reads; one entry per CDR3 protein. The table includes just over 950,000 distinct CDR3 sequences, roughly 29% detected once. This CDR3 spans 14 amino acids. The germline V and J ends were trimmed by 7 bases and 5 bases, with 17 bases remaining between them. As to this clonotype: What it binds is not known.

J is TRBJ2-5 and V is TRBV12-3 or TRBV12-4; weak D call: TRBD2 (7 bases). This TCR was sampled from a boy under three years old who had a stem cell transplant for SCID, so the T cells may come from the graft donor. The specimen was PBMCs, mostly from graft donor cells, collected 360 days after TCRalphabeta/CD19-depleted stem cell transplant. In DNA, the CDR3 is TGTGCCAGCACCCTGAGGGGGGGCCCTGAGACCCAGTACTTC. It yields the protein CASTLRGGPETQYF.